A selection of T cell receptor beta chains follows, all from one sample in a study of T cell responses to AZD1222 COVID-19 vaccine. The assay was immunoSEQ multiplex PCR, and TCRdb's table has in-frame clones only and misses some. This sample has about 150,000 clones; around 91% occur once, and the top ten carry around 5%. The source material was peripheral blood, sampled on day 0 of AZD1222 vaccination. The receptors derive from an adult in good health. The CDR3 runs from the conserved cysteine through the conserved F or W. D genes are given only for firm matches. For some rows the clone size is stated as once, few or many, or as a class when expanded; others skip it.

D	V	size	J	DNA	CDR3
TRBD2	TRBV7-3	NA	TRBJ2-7	TGTGCCAGCAGCTTTGGACTAGCGGGAATGAGCGAGCAGTACTTC	CASSFGLAGMSEQYF
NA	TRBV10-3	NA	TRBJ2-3	TGTGCCTCCAGGGATTGGGGGAGCGCAGATACGCAGTATTTT	CASRDWGSADTQYF
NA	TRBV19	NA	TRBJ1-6	TGTGCCAGTAGGGAAGGACCAGGGGTCTCACCCCTCCACTTT	CASREGPGVSPLHF
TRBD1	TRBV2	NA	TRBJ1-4	TGTGCCAGCAAGGGACAGGCTAATGAAAAACTGTTTTTT	CASKGQANEKLFF
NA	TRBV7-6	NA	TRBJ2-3	TGTGCCAGCAGCCCAGGGAGGGATACGCAGTATTTT	CASSPGRDTQYF
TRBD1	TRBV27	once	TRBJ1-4	TGTGCCAGCAGTCAGGGGGCAACTAATGAAAAACTGTTTTTT	CASSQGATNEKLFF
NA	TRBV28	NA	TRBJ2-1	TGTGCCAGCAGCCTCGACTCTTACAATGAGCAGTTCTTC	CASSLDSYNEQFF
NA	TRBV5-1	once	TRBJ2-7	TGCGCCAGCAGCTTGGATGGGTACAACGAGCAGTACTTC	CASSLDGYNEQYF
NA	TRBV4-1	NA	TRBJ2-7	TGCGCCAGCAGCCAAGATCTAGCGACCTACGAGCAGTACTTC	CASSQDLATYEQYF
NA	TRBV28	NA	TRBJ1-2	TGTGCCAGCAGGGAACCGGGACATGGAGGCTACACCTTC	CASREPGHGGYTF
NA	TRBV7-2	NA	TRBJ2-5	TGTGCCAGCAGCTTAGTAGAGACCCAGTACTTC	CASSLVETQYF
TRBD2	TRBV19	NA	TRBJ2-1	TGTGCCAGTAGTATCTTAGCGGGAGGGGGCAATGAGCAGTTCTTC	CASSILAGGGNEQFF
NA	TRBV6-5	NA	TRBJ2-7	TGTGCCAGCAGTGACTCCGGGACTTTCTACGAGCAGTACTTC	CASSDSGTFYEQYF
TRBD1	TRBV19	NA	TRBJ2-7	TGTGCCAGTAGTATCTGGACAGGGATAACCTACGAGCAGTACTTC	CASSIWTGITYEQYF
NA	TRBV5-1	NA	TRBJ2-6	TGCGCCAGCAGCTTGCAGGACTCTGGGGCCAACGTCCTGACTTTC	CASSLQDSGANVLTF
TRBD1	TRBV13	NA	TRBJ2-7	TGTGCTACAGCAGCTGCCAGGTGGGGGACAGGGCGATACGAGCAGTACTTC	CATAAARWGTGRYEQYF
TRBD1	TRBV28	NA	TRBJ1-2	TGTGCCAGCAGTTATGACAGGGGGAGGGGCTATGGCTACACCTTC	CASSYDRGRGYGYTF
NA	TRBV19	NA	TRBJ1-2	TGTGCCAGTAGTATTTCGACAGGAACTAACTATGGCTACACCTTC	CASSISTGTNYGYTF
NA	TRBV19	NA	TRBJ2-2	TGTGCCAGTAACCTCAGGAACACCGGGGAGCTGTTTTTT	CASNLRNTGELFF
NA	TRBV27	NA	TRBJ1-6	TGTGCCAGCAGCCCCACAGGGATTAGGAATTCACCCCTCCACTTT	CASSPTGIRNSPLHF
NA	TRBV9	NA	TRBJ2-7	TGTGCCAGCAGCCCCCACCCTTTGGGCACCACCTACGAGCAGTACTTC	CASSPHPLGTTYEQYF
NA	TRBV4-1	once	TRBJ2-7	TGCGCCAGCAGCCATTATTTTGACGGGACATACGAGCAGTACTTC	CASSHYFDGTYEQYF
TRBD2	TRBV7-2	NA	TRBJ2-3	TGTGCCAGCAGCCCCCCCGGGACTAGTGTTGATACGCAGTATTTT	CASSPPGTSVDTQYF
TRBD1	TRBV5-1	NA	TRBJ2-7	TGCGCCAGCAGTCGGGGACAGGGGTATCACGAGCAGTACTTC	CASSRGQGYHEQYF
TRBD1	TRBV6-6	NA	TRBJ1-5	TGTGCCAGCAGGAGCGACAGGGGCGGGGAGCCCCAGCATTTT	CASRSDRGGEPQHF
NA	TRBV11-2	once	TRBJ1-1	TGTGCCAGCAGCTTCCCGGGCCCCCGGGAAGCTTTCTTT	CASSFPGPREAFF
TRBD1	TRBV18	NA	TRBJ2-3	TGTGCCAGCTCACCGACAGGGGGTACGCAGTATTTT	CASSPTGGTQYF
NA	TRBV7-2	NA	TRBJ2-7	TGTGCCAGCAGCCTCTCCCCGGGCGGTAGGGTGCAAGAGCAGTACTTC	CASSLSPGGRVQEQYF
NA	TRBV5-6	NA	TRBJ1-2	TGTGCCAGCAGCTTGGTAGGGAGCTATGGCTACACCTTC	CASSLVGSYGYTF
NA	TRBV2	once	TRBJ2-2	TGTGCCAGCAGTTCCTACGGGGGTACCGGGGAGCTGTTTTTT	CASSSYGGTGELFF
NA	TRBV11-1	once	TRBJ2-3	TGTGCCAGCAGCCCAGGGAGGTGGGCAGATACGCAGTATTTT	CASSPGRWADTQYF
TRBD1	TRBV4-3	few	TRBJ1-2	TGCGCCAGCTCCCAGGGGGCCTATGGCTACACCTTC	CASSQGAYGYTF
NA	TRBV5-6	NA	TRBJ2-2	TGTGCCAGCAGCTTGGAGCTTGGCCCTGTCACCGGGGAGCTGTTTTTT	CASSLELGPVTGELFF
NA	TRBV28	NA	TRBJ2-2	TGTGCCAGCAGTTTAGGACGAGTCACCGGGGAGCTGTTTTTT	CASSLGRVTGELFF
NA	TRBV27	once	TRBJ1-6	TGTGCCAGCAGTTTTCAGGGTTTTAATTCACCCCTCCACTTT	CASSFQGFNSPLHF
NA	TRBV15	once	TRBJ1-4	TGTGCCACCAGCGGCAGCGTTACTAATGAAAAACTGTTTTTT	CATSGSVTNEKLFF
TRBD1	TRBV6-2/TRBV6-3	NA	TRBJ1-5	TGTGCCAGCAGTCGGGGACAGCACAATCAGCCCCAGCATTTT	CASSRGQHNQPQHF
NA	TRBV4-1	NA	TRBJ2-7	TGCGCCAGCAGCCAGGGGCAGGGGTCCACCTACGAGCAGTACTTC	CASSQGQGSTYEQYF
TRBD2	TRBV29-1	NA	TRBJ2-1	TGCAGCGTTGAACCCCCGGGGGGGACTCCCAATGAGCAGTTCTTC	CSVEPPGGTPNEQFF
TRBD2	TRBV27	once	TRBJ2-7	TGTGCCAGCAGAACGGACCGGGAGGGGGGGTCCTACGAGCAGTACTTC	CASRTDREGGSYEQYF
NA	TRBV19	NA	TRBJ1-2	TGTGCCAGTGCTCCAGCGGTGAACTATGGCTACACCTTC	CASAPAVNYGYTF
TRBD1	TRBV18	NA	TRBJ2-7	TGTGCCAGCTCACCCGACAGGGGGCACTCCTACGAGCAGTACTTC	CASSPDRGHSYEQYF
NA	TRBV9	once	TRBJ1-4	TGTGCCAGCAGCAGAGGGGGTAAGGGCGCAACTAATGAAAAACTGTTTTTT	CASSRGGKGATNEKLFF
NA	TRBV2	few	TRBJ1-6	TGTGCCAGCAGTGGGGGAATACTAAATTCACCCCTCCACTTT	CASSGGILNSPLHF
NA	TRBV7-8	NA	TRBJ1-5	TGTGCCAGCAGAGAAAACAGGGCAAGCAATCAGCCCCAGCATTTT	CASRENRASNQPQHF
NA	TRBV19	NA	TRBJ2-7	TGTGCCAGTAGTCCCGGACAAGCCTACGAGCAGTACTTC	CASSPGQAYEQYF
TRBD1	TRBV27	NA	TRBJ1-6	TGTGCCAGCAGTTTATCTGGACAGGGGGCGGATTCACCCCTCCACTTT	CASSLSGQGADSPLHF
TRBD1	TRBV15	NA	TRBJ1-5	TGTGCCACCAGCAGCCCGACAGGGCGGTGGGGCAATCAGCCCCAGCATTTT	CATSSPTGRWGNQPQHF
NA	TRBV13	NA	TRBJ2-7	TGTGCCAGCAGCCCCACTTATAGTGGCTCCGAGCAGTACTTC	CASSPTYSGSEQYF
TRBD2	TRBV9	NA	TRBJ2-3	TGTGCCAGCAGCGTATTCGGGGGGAGTAGCACAGATACGCAGTATTTT	CASSVFGGSSTDTQYF
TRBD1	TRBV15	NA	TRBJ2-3	TGTGCCACCAGCAGACGTGTGGACAGGACCACAGATACGCAGTATTTT	CATSRRVDRTTDTQYF
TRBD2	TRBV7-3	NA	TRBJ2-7	TGTGCCAGCAGCTGGGGACTAGCGGAGAGCTACGAGCAGTACTTC	CASSWGLAESYEQYF
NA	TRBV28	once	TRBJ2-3	TGTGCCAGCAGTCCCTTAGCAGGAGGGGGAGATACGCAGTATTTT	CASSPLAGGGDTQYF
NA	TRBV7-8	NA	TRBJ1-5	TGTGCCAGCAGCTTAGCGGGGGGCAGGGGTCAGCCCCAGCATTTT	CASSLAGGRGQPQHF
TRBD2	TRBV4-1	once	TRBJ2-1	TGCGCCAGCAGCCAGAGGGCCCCCGGGACTAGCGGGATAAATGAGCAGTTCTTC	CASSQRAPGTSGINEQFF
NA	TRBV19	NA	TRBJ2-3	TGTGCCAGTAGTATAGATATAGCGGACGAACCGGAAACTAGCACAGATACGCAGTATTTT	CASSIDIADEPETSTDTQYF
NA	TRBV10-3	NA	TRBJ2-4	TGTGCCATCAGATCCGAATCTCAGGGACCCATTCAGTACTTC	CAIRSESQGPIQYF
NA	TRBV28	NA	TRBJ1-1	TGTGCCAGCAGTTTATGGGTTCTCGGGCCAAAGAGTGCTTTCTTT	CASSLWVLGPKSAFF
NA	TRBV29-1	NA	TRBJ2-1	TGCAGCGTTGATAGGGGCGGGACCCCCAATGAGCAGTTCTTC	CSVDRGGTPNEQFF
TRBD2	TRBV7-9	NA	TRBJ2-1	TGTGCCAGCAGCTTAATTAGGACTAGCGGGAGGGCCCCCGACAATGAGCAGTTCTTC	CASSLIRTSGRAPDNEQFF